The 17 T cell receptor beta chains below come from one sample, sequenced in a study of beta chain features in type 1 diabetes. Findings and limits, study-wide: For Type 1 diabetes patients, all four CD4+ subsets carried TCRB CDR3s that were moderately but significantly shorter.

Expressed TCRB transcripts were sequenced because the isolated RNA had all been reverse transcribed beforehand. Generated by immunoSEQ multiplex PCR, the TCRdb table keeps only in-frame clones and is missing some. The table shows tens of thousands of clones, with roughly 70% occurring only once. These receptors' targets are unknown. Specimen: Tregs from blood. Receptors originate from a woman in her late teens or twenties with type 1 diabetes.

The rearrangement uses TRBV28 and TRBJ2-3; tentatively, D is TRBD1 (6 bases). Germline values: CDR1 MDHEN, CDR2 SYDVKM. The V and J ends lost 6 bases and 8 bases respectively, with 18 bases between them. The CDR3 covers 14 residues. The CDR3 region is CASSLTGRLGTQYF. CDR3 nucleotides: TGTGCCAGCAGCCTAACAGGGAGACTGGGTACGCAGTATTTT.

The chain is built from TRBV11-2 and TRBJ1-5; D is unclear. The CDR3 is 13 residues long. Germline lookup yields CDR1 SGHAT and CDR2 FQNNGV. V lost 5 bases, J lost 6 bases, and 11 bases lay in between. The CDR3 is CASSQWERQPQHF. The CDR3, as DNA: TGTGCCAGCAGCCAATGGGAGCGTCAGCCCCAGCATTTT.

The rearrangement joins TRBV7-3 to TRBJ2-7; tentatively, D is TRBD1 (5 bases). V was shortened by 5 bases and J by 4 bases, with 24 bases between the two germline ends. Germline CDR1 is SGHTA and CDR2 is FQGTGA. The CDR3 is 17 amino acids. The CDR3 nucleotides read TGTGCCAGCAGCCCCACCCCTACAGGACACGGACCTTACGAGCAGTACTTC. Translated, it gives CASSPTPTGHGPYEQYF.

V and J are TRBV7-9 and TRBJ2-1; D possibly corresponds to TRBD2 (7 bases). There are 17 residues in the CDR3. Germline loops: CDR1 SEHNR, CDR2 FQNEAQ (reference sequence). The germline V and J ends were trimmed by 4 bases and 6 bases, with 22 bases remaining between them. CDR3 bases: TGTGCCAGCAGCTCGGGGTGGGGGGGCAGTACGAGCAATGAGCAGTTCTTC. It is translated as CASSSGWGGSTSNEQFF.

The chain's CDR3 is CASSTLTSGSYEQYF. In nucleotides, the CDR3 is TGTGCCAGTAGTACCCTCACTAGCGGGAGTTACGAGCAGTACTTC. The chain joins TRBV19 to TRBJ2-5, with 11 nucleotides matching TRBD2. Near its end, the DNA agrees better with TRBJ2-7, so the J call may be wrong. The CDR3 length is 15 residues. In germline, CDR1 is LNHDA, CDR2 SQIVND (reference sequence).

The chain couples TRBV7-9 to TRBJ2-5, with D tentatively TRBD2 (5 bases). The last part of the DNA fits TRBJ2-7 better; the J call may be wrong. The CDR3 is made up of 17 amino acids. Germline V gene data show CDR1 as SEHNR and CDR2 as FQNEAQ (reference sequence). In DNA, the CDR3 is TGTGCCAGCAGCTTAGCGGGTACACCGACGAGGGTGTACGAGCAGTACTTC. Translation: CASSLAGTPTRVYEQYF.

The V call is TRBV7-9, the J call TRBJ2-7; TRBD2 is a possible D gene (5 bases). CDR1 SEHNR and CDR2 FQNEAQ come from the germline V gene (reference sequence). The CDR3 has 13 amino acids. The ends were cut back, 2 bases at V and 3 bases at J, with 8 bases in the middle. CDR3 loop: CASSLMEVYEQYF. CDR3 nucleotide sequence: TGTGCCAGCAGCTTAATGGAGGTCTACGAGCAGTACTTC. Combining the CDR3 with reference TRBV7-9 and TRBJ2-7 gives the whole variable domain DTGVSQNPRHKITKRGQNVTFRCDPISEHNRLYWYRQTLGQGPEFLTYFQNEAQLEKSRLLSDRFSAERPKGSFSTLEIQRTEQGDSAMYLCASSLMEVYEQYFGPGTRLTVT.

The CDR3 is CASSSQGSGSYGYTF. The DNA for the CDR3 is TGTGCCAGCAGTTCCCAGGGGTCGGGGAGCTATGGCTACACCTTC. The V and J genes are TRBV6-6 and TRBJ1-2, with a possible D match to TRBD1 (6 bases). Per germline, CDR1 MNHNY and CDR2 SVGAGI (reference sequence). The V end was cut by 4 bases, the J end by 4 bases, with 16 bases between. This CDR3 comprises 15 residues.

The rearrangement links TRBV5-1 to TRBJ2-3; D may be TRBD2 (6 bases). Trimming left V 0 bases short and J 3 bases short, with 11 bases between. The CDR3 is 15 amino acids. Germline CDR1 is SGHRS and CDR2 is YFSETQ. CDR3: CASSLDRGSTDTQYF. CDR3 DNA sequence: TGCGCCAGCAGCTTGGATCGGGGGTCGACAGATACGCAGTATTTT.

The V and J genes are TRBV7-9 and TRBJ2-2, with D possibly TRBD2 on 6 matching bases. Germline V gene data show CDR1 as SEHNR and CDR2 as FQNEAQ (reference sequence). This CDR3 has 14 amino acids. Trimming shortened V by 3 bases and J by 6 bases, and 11 bases separated the two germline ends. The CDR3 here is CASSFKSGAGELFF. The CDR3 DNA sequence: TGTGCCAGCAGCTTCAAGTCGGGAGCCGGGGAGCTGTTTTTT.

The V and J genes are TRBV2 and TRBJ2-1, with a possible D match to TRBD2 (5 bases). The V end was cut by 5 bases, the J end by 14 bases, with 19 bases between. The length of the CDR3 is 13 residues. CDR1 SNHLY and CDR2 FYNNEI come from the germline V gene. CDR3 bases: TGTGCCAGCAGTCACCGAGGGCCACCGAGCAAGTTCTTC. It translates to CASSHRGPPSKFF.

The rearrangement links TRBV7-2 to TRBJ2-7; D may be TRBD2 (5 bases). CDR3 size: 15 residues. Germline V lookup: CDR1 SGHTA, CDR2 FQGNSA. Trimming removed 1 base from V and 4 bases from J, with 14 bases in between. The CDR3 region has the DNA TGTGCCAGCAGCTTAGTAGCTTTGCGGGTTTACGAGCAGTACTTC. Its protein is CASSLVALRVYEQYF. Supplemented by reference TRBV7-2 and TRBJ2-7, the full variable domain reads GAGVSQSPSNKVTEKGKDVELRCDPISGHTALYWYRQSLGQGLEFLIYFQGNSAPDKSGLPSDRFSAERTGGSVSTLTIQRTQQEDSAVYLCASSLVALRVYEQYFGPGTRLTVT.

The CDR3 here is CASSLTGISQTQYF. The CDR3 coding sequence is TGCGCCAGCAGCTTGACAGGTATCTCGCAGACCCAGTACTTC. This rearrangement joins TRBV5-1 to TRBJ2-5; D may be TRBD1 (5 bases). Germline V gene sequence: CDR1 SGHRS, CDR2 YFSETQ. The V end lost 1 base, the J end lost 6 bases, and 13 bases lay between the germline ends. The length of the CDR3 is 14 residues.

The V and J genes are TRBV4-1 and TRBJ2-7; 11 bases align to TRBD2. The CDR3 has 20 amino acids. Germline V gene sequence: CDR1 MGHRA, CDR2 YSYEKL. The trim removed 5 bases at V and 1 base at J, leaving 19 bases unmatched. CDR3 sequence reads: CASSATRGLAGGSGSYEQYF. In DNA form, the CDR3 reads TGCGCCAGCAGCGCTACTCGAGGTCTAGCGGGAGGTTCTGGTTCCTACGAGCAGTACTTC.

The chain's CDR3 is CASSSGQSNSPLHF. CDR3 DNA sequence: TGTGCCAGCAGCTCCGGACAGTCTAATTCACCCCTCCACTTT. The V and J genes are TRBV7-2 and TRBJ1-6; perhaps TRBD1 as D (6 bases). The V gene lost 4 bases and the J gene lost 6 bases, with 10 bases spanning the gap. The CDR3 spans 14 residues. CDR1 is SGHTA, CDR2 FQGNSA, per germline.

The V call is TRBV6-5, the J call TRBJ2-5; no clear D. Germline values: CDR1 MNHEY, CDR2 SVGAGI. Trimming took off 8 bases at V and 9 bases at J, with 13 bases between the two ends. The CDR3 loop spans 11 amino acids. The CDR3 bases are TGTGCCAGCTACAACGACTTACCCCAGTACTTC. This encodes CASYNDLPQYF.

This clone was seen only a few times. The chain employs TRBV5-1 and TRBJ1-5, with TRBD1 as a possible D gene (6 bases). The length of the CDR3 is 15 residues. Germline V lookup: CDR1 SGHRS, CDR2 YFSETQ. The V end was cut by 4 bases, the J end by 0 bases, with 11 bases between. The DNA for the CDR3 is TGCGCCAGCAGCGAAATGACAGGTAGCAATCAGCCCCAGCATTTT. Protein: CASSEMTGSNQPQHF. Filled out from reference TRBV5-1 and TRBJ1-5, the complete variable domain reads KAGVTQTPRYLIKTRGQQVTLSCSPISGHRSVSWYQQTPGQGLQFLFEYFSETQRNKGNFPGRFSGRQFSNSRSEMNVSTLELGDSALYLCASSEMTGSNQPQHFGDGTRLSIL.